A selection of T cell receptor beta chains follows, all from one sample in a study of cytomegalovirus exposure and HLA in healthy donors. TCRdb's table, derived via immunoSEQ multiplex PCR, lists solely in-frame clones and lacks some. The sample holds 120,000 to 150,000 clones, 87% seen once. Sequencing was performed on PBMCs. These receptors came from a man aged 18 to 29 in good health and CMV-seropositive. Each CDR3 is given with its conserved first and last residue. The D gene is left open where the match is weak. The listing skips clone size in some rows; elsewhere it reads once, few, many or a size class.

CASSDTGRRETQYF	TGTGCCAGCAGCGACACCGGGAGGCGAGAGACCCAGTACTTC	TRBD2	NA	TRBV14	TRBJ2-5
CASSPKGEQPQHF	TGTGCCAGCTCACCAAAGGGAGAACAGCCCCAGCATTTT	NA	NA	TRBV18	TRBJ1-5
CASSRTGGDQPQHF	TGCGCCAGCAGCAGGACAGGGGGAGATCAGCCCCAGCATTTT	TRBD1	NA	TRBV10-2	TRBJ1-5
CASSLGGGGFTEAFF	TGTGCCAGCAGTTTGGGGGGCGGGGGATTCACTGAAGCTTTCTTT	NA	NA	TRBV28	TRBJ1-1
CAISGSGNTIYF	TGTGCCATCTCAGGCTCTGGAAACACCATATATTTT	NA	NA	TRBV10-3	TRBJ1-3
CASSNKLLGLDYGYTF	TGTGCCAGCAGCAATAAGCTTCTGGGCCTGGACTATGGCTACACCTTC	NA	NA	TRBV7-3	TRBJ1-2
CASTTGSQPQHF	TGTGCCAGCACTACGGGATCTCAGCCCCAGCATTTT	NA	NA	TRBV28	TRBJ1-5
CASSDRVAGPQHF	TGTGCCAGCAGTGACAGGGTAGCGGGGCCCCAGCATTTT	NA	few	TRBV6-1	TRBJ1-5
CASSLQDTSYNEQFF	TGCGCCAGCAGCTTACAGGACACCTCCTACAATGAGCAGTTCTTC	NA	few	TRBV5-1	TRBJ2-1
CASSPTGRAFQHF	TGTGCCAGTAGTCCCACCGGCAGGGCCTTCCAGCATTTT	NA	NA	TRBV19	TRBJ1-5
CASSFLAGVLSYEQYF	TGTGCCAGCAGCTTTTTAGCGGGAGTTCTCTCCTACGAGCAGTACTTC	TRBD2	once	TRBV7-9	TRBJ2-7
CAGIQRGTDTQYF	TGTGCCGGCATTCAACGGGGCACAGATACGCAGTATTTT	NA	NA	TRBV27	TRBJ2-3
CASSLFGTGSRYGYTF	TGTGCCAGCAGTTTATTTGGGACAGGGAGTAGATATGGCTACACCTTC	TRBD1	NA	TRBV28	TRBJ1-2
CASSLALVSSYNEQFF	TGTGCCAGCAGCTTGGCCCTAGTTAGCTCCTACAATGAGCAGTTCTTC	NA	NA	TRBV5-6	TRBJ2-1
CASRLRNRYTEAFF	TGTGCCAGCCGCCTCAGGAATAGGTACACTGAAGCTTTCTTT	NA	NA	TRBV28	TRBJ1-1
CASSLTGVPTGSNYGYTF	TGCGCCAGCAGCTTGACGGGAGTCCCGACTGGATCTAACTATGGCTACACCTTC	NA	NA	TRBV5-1	TRBJ1-2
CASSDRTGTDTQYF	TGTGCCAGCAGCGACCGGACAGGCACAGATACGCAGTATTTT	NA	NA	TRBV11-3	TRBJ2-3
CASSIRQGNSPLHF	TGTGCCAGTAGCATACGACAGGGGAATTCACCCCTCCACTTT	TRBD1	NA	TRBV19	TRBJ1-6
CASSPRGTGTYEQYF	TGTGCCAGCAGCCCCCGCGGGACAGGGACCTACGAGCAGTACTTC	TRBD1	NA	TRBV2	TRBJ2-7
CASNPTGTGELFF	TGTGCCAGCAACCCGACAGGGACCGGGGAGCTGTTTTTT	TRBD1	NA	TRBV11-2	TRBJ2-2
CASSFKGKPQHF	TGTGCCAGCAGCTTCAAGGGGAAGCCCCAGCATTTT	NA	NA	TRBV7-9	TRBJ1-5
CASSSTNAGAEQYF	TGTGCCAGCAGCTCTACTAATGCCGGTGCCGAGCAGTACTTC	NA	NA	TRBV2	TRBJ2-7
CASSTRTYTGELFF	TGTGCCAGTAGTACACGGACTTACACCGGGGAGCTGTTTTTT	NA	NA	TRBV19	TRBJ2-2
CASSQESGGRLGETQYF	TGTGCCAGCAGCCAAGAAAGCGGGGGTAGGCTTGGGGAGACCCAGTACTTC	TRBD2	NA	TRBV4-2	TRBJ2-5
CASSLRGAGEKLFF	TGCGCCAGCAGCTTAAGGGGCGCAGGTGAAAAACTGTTTTTT	NA	once	TRBV5-1	TRBJ1-4
CASSGTSGRNNEQFF	TGTGCCAGCAGCGGGACTAGCGGGAGGAATAATGAGCAGTTCTTC	TRBD2	NA	TRBV9	TRBJ2-1
CASGGDTSSGNTIYF	TGTGCCAGCGGGGGGGACACCAGCTCTGGAAACACCATATATTTT	NA	NA	TRBV6-1	TRBJ1-3
CASSGAPKTEAFF	TGTGCCAGCAGCGGGGCACCTAAAACTGAAGCTTTCTTT	NA	NA	TRBV9	TRBJ1-1
CASRDFGGNYGYTF	TGTGCCAGCAGGGACTTCGGCGGCAACTATGGCTACACCTTC	NA	NA	TRBV5-6	TRBJ1-2
CASRRSGGHTGELFF	TGCGCCAGCAGGCGAAGCGGGGGCCACACCGGGGAGCTGTTTTTT	TRBD2	NA	TRBV5-1	TRBJ2-2
CASSLAGGPYEQYF	TGTGCCAGCAGTTTAGCGGGGGGGCCTTACGAGCAGTACTTC	TRBD2	NA	TRBV28	TRBJ2-7
CATSRGARRQSSNTIYF	TGTGCCACCAGCAGAGGGGCGAGACGACAGTCCTCAAACACCATATATTTT	NA	NA	TRBV15	TRBJ1-3
CASSLGQLYGYTF	TGTGCCAGCAGCCTCGGACAGCTCTATGGCTACACCTTC	NA	NA	TRBV7-9	TRBJ1-2
CASSLGRGGGRTGELFF	TGTGCCAGCAGTTTGGGACGGGGGGGTGGTCGGACCGGGGAGCTGTTTTTT	TRBD2	NA	TRBV28	TRBJ2-2
CASSAAPRAETQYF	TGTGCCAGCAGCGCCGCTCCGAGGGCGGAGACCCAGTACTTC	NA	NA	TRBV9	TRBJ2-5
CASSLQGAIRLAEAFF	TGCGCCAGCAGCTTACAGGGGGCAATTAGATTGGCTGAAGCTTTCTTT	TRBD1	NA	TRBV5-1	TRBJ1-1
CATGTGENQPQHF	TGTGCCACCGGGACAGGGGAAAATCAGCCCCAGCATTTT	TRBD1	NA	TRBV10-3	TRBJ1-5
CASSPLDTIYGYTF	TGTGCCAGCAGCCCCCTTGACACAATCTATGGCTACACCTTC	NA	NA	TRBV14	TRBJ1-2
CASEGFTGGETEAFF	TGTGCCAGCGAGGGATTTACAGGGGGCGAGACTGAAGCTTTCTTT	TRBD1	NA	TRBV2	TRBJ1-1
CASSLRPGGLGTEAFF	TGCGCCAGCAGCTTGAGACCAGGGGGCCTCGGCACTGAAGCTTTCTTT	TRBD1	once	TRBV5-1	TRBJ1-1
CASSFSKQEETQYF	TGCGCCAGCAGCTTCTCTAAGCAGGAAGAGACCCAGTACTTC	NA	NA	TRBV5-1	TRBJ2-5
CASSLVGGAGTNEKLFF	TGTGCCAGCAGTTTAGTGGGAGGGGCCGGAACTAATGAAAAACTGTTTTTT	NA	NA	TRBV28	TRBJ1-4
CASSWTGPPYGYTF	TGCGCCAGCAGCTGGACAGGGCCCCCCTATGGCTACACCTTC	TRBD1	NA	TRBV5-1	TRBJ1-2
CASSLVGDRGPEQYF	TGTGCCAGCAGCTTAGTAGGGGACAGGGGGCCCGAGCAGTACTTC	TRBD1	NA	TRBV7-9	TRBJ2-7
CSVGYGQGAGELFF	TGCAGCGTTGGATACGGACAGGGGGCCGGGGAGCTGTTTTTT	TRBD1	NA	TRBV29-1	TRBJ2-2
CASRTSGYNEQFF	TGTGCCAGCAGGACTAGCGGGTACAATGAGCAGTTCTTC	TRBD2	few	TRBV6-5	TRBJ2-1
CASSLEAGGPPQHF	TGCGCCAGCAGCTTGGAGGCAGGGGGCCCGCCCCAGCATTTT	TRBD1	once	TRBV5-1	TRBJ1-5
CSVELFSAGLYGYTF	TGCAGCGTTGAACTATTTTCTGCAGGCCTCTATGGCTACACCTTC	NA	once	TRBV29-1	TRBJ1-2
CASSESSGDYNEQFF	TGTGCCAGCAGTGAATCTAGCGGAGATTACAATGAGCAGTTCTTC	TRBD2	once	TRBV6-1	TRBJ2-1
CSAGQVNEQFF	TGCAGCGCCGGACAGGTTAATGAGCAGTTCTTC	TRBD1	NA	TRBV29-1	TRBJ2-1
CASEEGWTEAFF	TGTGCCAGCGAGGAGGGTTGGACTGAAGCTTTCTTT	NA	NA	TRBV6-1	TRBJ1-1
CASSLGGRNNNEQFF	TGCGCCAGCAGCTTGGGAGGCAGAAATAACAATGAGCAGTTCTTC	NA	NA	TRBV5-1	TRBJ2-1